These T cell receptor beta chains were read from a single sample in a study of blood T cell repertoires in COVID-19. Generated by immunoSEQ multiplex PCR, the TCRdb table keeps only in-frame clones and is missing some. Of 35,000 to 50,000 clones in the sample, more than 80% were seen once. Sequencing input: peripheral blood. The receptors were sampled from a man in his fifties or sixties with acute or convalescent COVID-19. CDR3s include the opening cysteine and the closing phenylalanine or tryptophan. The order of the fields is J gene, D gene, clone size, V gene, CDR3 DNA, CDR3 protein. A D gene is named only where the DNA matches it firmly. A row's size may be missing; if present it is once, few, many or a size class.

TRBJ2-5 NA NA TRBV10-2 TGCGCCAGCAGTGCGTCATTCCTAACCCCCCCCGAGACCCAGTACTTC CASSASFLTPPETQYF
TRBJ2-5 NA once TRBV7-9 TGTGCCAGCAGCTTGGGCGGCGGGGTGGAGACCCAGTACTTC CASSLGGGVETQYF
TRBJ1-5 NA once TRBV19 TGTGCCAGTAGTCCCCCACAGACATATCAGCCCCAGCATTTT CASSPPQTYQPQHF
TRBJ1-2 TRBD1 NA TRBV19 TGTGCCAGTAGTCCGATGGACAGGGGATATGGCTACACCTTC CASSPMDRGYGYTF
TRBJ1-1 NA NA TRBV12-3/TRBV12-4 TGTGCCAGCAGCTTTACAGGGTCCACTGAAGCTTTCTTT CASSFTGSTEAFF
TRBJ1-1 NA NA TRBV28 TGTGCCAGCAGTCCCCTCGGGCGGGGAGAGTTCTCTGAAGCTTTCTTT CASSPLGRGEFSEAFF
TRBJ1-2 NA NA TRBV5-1 TGCGCCAGCAGCTCCGGACAGCCCTATGGCTACACCTTC CASSSGQPYGYTF
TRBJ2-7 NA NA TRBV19 TGTGCCAGTAGTATAGGATTTAGCGCCGTGATACCCTACGAGCAGTACTTC CASSIGFSAVIPYEQYF
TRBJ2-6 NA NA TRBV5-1 TGCGCCAGCAGCTTTCTCGTTTCTGGGGCCAACGTCCTGACTTTC CASSFLVSGANVLTF
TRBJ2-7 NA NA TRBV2 TGTGCCAGCAGTGAGTTCGTACAGGAGCAGTACTTC CASSEFVQEQYF
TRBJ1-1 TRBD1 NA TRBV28 TGTGCCACCGACCACGCCGGGACAGGGGGTACCCCTGAAGCTTTCTTT CATDHAGTGGTPEAFF
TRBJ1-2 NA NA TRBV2 TGTGCCAGCAGCGACCCTGGCCAAGCGGGGTACACCTTC CASSDPGQAGYTF
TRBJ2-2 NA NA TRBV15 TGTGCCACCAGCAGTGGGACACTTAGAACCGGGGAGCTGTTTTTT CATSSGTLRTGELFF
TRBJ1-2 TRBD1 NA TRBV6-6 TGTGCCAGCAGGAGGGACAGGGTCGATGGCTACACCTTC CASRRDRVDGYTF
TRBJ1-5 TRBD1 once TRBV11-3 TGTGCCAGCAGCTTAGGTGCAGGGGGGAGCAATCAGCCCCAGCATTTT CASSLGAGGSNQPQHF
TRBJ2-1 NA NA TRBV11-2 TGTGCCAGCAGCCGTGGACCGGGAATGCAGTTCTTC CASSRGPGMQFF
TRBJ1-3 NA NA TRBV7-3 TGTGCCAGCAGCTTATGGGCAGGCTCTGGAAACACCATATATTTT CASSLWAGSGNTIYF
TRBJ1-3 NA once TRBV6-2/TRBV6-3 TGTGCCAGCAGTTACCCGGACAGTCTCTCTGGAAACACCATATATTTT CASSYPDSLSGNTIYF
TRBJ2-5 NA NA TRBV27 TGTGCCAGCAGGGCGAGAATGGGGGGAGAGACCCAGTACTTC CASRARMGGETQYF
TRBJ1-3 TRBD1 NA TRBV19 TGTGCCAGTAGTATCTACGGGACAGTGTATACCTCTGGAAACACCATATATTTT CASSIYGTVYTSGNTIYF
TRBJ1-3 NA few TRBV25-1 TGTGCCAGCAGTGACCGGGGAAACACCATATATTTT CASSDRGNTIYF
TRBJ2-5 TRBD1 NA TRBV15 TGTGCCACCAGAGAGCCGGGACAGGGGGAGACCCAGTACTTC CATREPGQGETQYF
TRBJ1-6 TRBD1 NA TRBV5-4 TGTGCCAGCAGCTTGGATCCGGGACAGGCTAATTCACCCCTCCACTTT CASSLDPGQANSPLHF